The sequence of this T cell receptor beta chain was determined in a study of T cell changes during pregnancy in multiple sclerosis. The assay was immunoSEQ multiplex PCR, and TCRdb's table has in-frame clones only and misses some. The data contain about 69,000 clones, approximately 92% of them singletons. The CDR3 has 14 amino acids. Source: peripheral blood, taken in the third trimester of pregnancy. This TCR was recovered from a female donor in good health, enrolled as a control in a pregnancy study. This chain uses TRBV21-1 with TRBJ1-2; TRBD1 reflects the table's D call only, with no check against the DNA. TRBV21-1 is a pseudogene segment. In DNA form, the CDR3 reads TGTGCCAGCAGCAAAGTCTTGGCAACCTATGGCTACACCTTC. Translation: CASSKVLATYGYTF.